The rows below give T cell receptor beta chains drawn from one sample of a study of blood T cell repertoires in COVID-19. Sequencing used immunoSEQ multiplex PCR; TCRdb keeps in-frame clones, though not all of them. The table records a few hundred thousand clones, 85% to 90% of them present only once. Sequencing was carried out using PBMCs or T cells enriched from blood (not recorded which). The receptors shown here come from a man aged 25-45 years who had been exposed to COVID-19. The CDR3 runs from the conserved cysteine through the conserved F or W. Fields, in order: D gene, J gene, clone size, CDR3 length, V gene, CDR3 protein, CDR3 DNA. D genes are given only for firm matches. The listing skips clone size in some rows; elsewhere it reads once, few, many or a size class.

D gene: -
J gene: TRBJ1-2
clone size: -
CDR3 length: 13
V gene: TRBV29-1
CDR3 protein: CSAQTVNNYGYTF
CDR3 DNA: TGCAGCGCTCAGACAGTGAATAACTATGGCTACACCTTC

D gene: -
J gene: TRBJ2-7
clone size: -
CDR3 length: 17
V gene: TRBV21-1
CDR3 protein: CASSKVPAQGKNYEQYF
CDR3 DNA: TGTGCCAGCAGCAAAGTCCCGGCCCAGGGGAAGAATTACGAGCAGTACTTC

D gene: TRBD1
J gene: TRBJ2-1
clone size: -
CDR3 length: 13
V gene: TRBV10-1
CDR3 protein: CASSFDRGNEQFF
CDR3 DNA: TGCGCCAGCAGCTTCGACAGGGGCAATGAGCAGTTCTTC

D gene: -
J gene: TRBJ2-7
clone size: -
CDR3 length: 14
V gene: TRBV10-3
CDR3 protein: CAISEGAEAYEQYF
CDR3 DNA: TGTGCCATCAGTGAGGGGGCCGAAGCCTACGAGCAGTACTTC

D gene: TRBD1
J gene: TRBJ2-7
clone size: -
CDR3 length: 12
V gene: TRBV2
CDR3 protein: CAGGQEIYEQYF
CDR3 DNA: TGTGCCGGCGGACAGGAGATCTACGAGCAGTACTTC

D gene: -
J gene: TRBJ1-5
clone size: -
CDR3 length: 15
V gene: TRBV5-1
CDR3 protein: CASSLDDGSNQPQHF
CDR3 DNA: TGCGCCAGCAGCTTGGACGACGGGAGCAATCAGCCCCAGCATTTT

D gene: TRBD1
J gene: TRBJ2-7
clone size: -
CDR3 length: 14
V gene: TRBV7-9
CDR3 protein: CASSDRDRGDEQYF
CDR3 DNA: TGTGCCAGCAGCGACCGGGACAGGGGGGACGAGCAGTACTTC

D gene: -
J gene: TRBJ1-5
clone size: few
CDR3 length: 14
V gene: TRBV12-5
CDR3 protein: CASGSPGSNQPQHF
CDR3 DNA: TGTGCTAGTGGTTCCCCAGGTAGCAATCAGCCCCAGCATTTT

D gene: TRBD2
J gene: TRBJ2-1
clone size: once
CDR3 length: 13
V gene: TRBV5-1
CDR3 protein: CASSFSGLSEQFF
CDR3 DNA: TGCGCCAGCAGCTTTAGCGGGCTCAGTGAGCAGTTCTTC

D gene: -
J gene: TRBJ1-2
clone size: -
CDR3 length: 14
V gene: TRBV29-1
CDR3 protein: CSVAVAGSDYGYTF
CDR3 DNA: TGCAGCGTTGCGGTCGCGGGATCAGACTATGGCTACACCTTC

D gene: -
J gene: TRBJ1-2
clone size: -
CDR3 length: 17
V gene: TRBV7-9
CDR3 protein: CASSTLQGWGVNYGYTF
CDR3 DNA: TGTGCCAGCAGCACACTACAGGGTTGGGGAGTTAACTATGGCTACACCTTC

D gene: TRBD1
J gene: TRBJ2-7
clone size: -
CDR3 length: 15
V gene: TRBV10-2
CDR3 protein: CASSGPGQGAYEQYF
CDR3 DNA: TGCGCCAGCAGTGGGCCGGGACAGGGGGCTTACGAGCAGTACTTC

D gene: TRBD2
J gene: TRBJ2-2
clone size: -
CDR3 length: 16
V gene: TRBV4-2
CDR3 protein: CASSQGAGGQYGELFF
CDR3 DNA: TGTGCCAGCAGCCAAGGAGCGGGGGGGCAATACGGGGAGCTGTTTTTT

D gene: TRBD1
J gene: TRBJ1-5
clone size: -
CDR3 length: 17
V gene: TRBV6-2/TRBV6-3
CDR3 protein: CASSYPGRGNSNQPQHF
CDR3 DNA: TGTGCCAGCAGTTACCCCGGCAGGGGGAACAGCAATCAGCCCCAGCATTTT

D gene: TRBD1
J gene: TRBJ1-1
clone size: -
CDR3 length: 13
V gene: TRBV4-2
CDR3 protein: CATRRGINTEAFF
CDR3 DNA: TGTGCCACACGCAGGGGGATTAACACTGAAGCTTTCTTT

D gene: TRBD2
J gene: TRBJ2-1
clone size: -
CDR3 length: 18
V gene: TRBV5-4
CDR3 protein: CASSLNSGGGSSYNEQFF
CDR3 DNA: TGTGCCAGCAGCTTAAATAGCGGGGGCGGAAGCTCCTACAATGAGCAGTTCTTC

D gene: TRBD2
J gene: TRBJ2-5
clone size: -
CDR3 length: 15
V gene: TRBV11-2
CDR3 protein: CASTTGLAGGEAQYF
CDR3 DNA: TGTGCCAGCACCACCGGACTAGCGGGAGGGGAGGCCCAGTACTTC

D gene: TRBD2
J gene: TRBJ2-5
clone size: -
CDR3 length: 14
V gene: TRBV11-3
CDR3 protein: CASSSGLAGGTQYF
CDR3 DNA: TGTGCCAGCAGCTCGGGACTAGCTGGTGGGACCCAGTACTTC

D gene: TRBD1
J gene: TRBJ1-1
clone size: -
CDR3 length: 15
V gene: TRBV3-1/TRBV3-2
CDR3 protein: CASSHLTGGRTEAFF
CDR3 DNA: TGTGCCAGCAGCCACCTTACAGGGGGTCGGACTGAAGCTTTCTTT

D gene: -
J gene: TRBJ1-2
clone size: -
CDR3 length: 13
V gene: TRBV19
CDR3 protein: CASSRDPGYGYTF
CDR3 DNA: TGTGCCAGTAGCCGCGATCCGGGGTATGGCTACACCTTC

D gene: TRBD2
J gene: TRBJ2-1
clone size: -
CDR3 length: 14
V gene: TRBV6-5
CDR3 protein: CASRGAGGINEQFF
CDR3 DNA: TGTGCCAGCAGAGGAGCGGGGGGTATAAATGAGCAGTTCTTC

D gene: -
J gene: TRBJ2-5
clone size: -
CDR3 length: 11
V gene: TRBV16
CDR3 protein: CASGGLETQYF
CDR3 DNA: TGTGCCAGCGGTGGGCTAGAGACCCAGTACTTC

D gene: -
J gene: TRBJ2-2
clone size: -
CDR3 length: 13
V gene: TRBV11-3
CDR3 protein: CASSPSNTGELFF
CDR3 DNA: TGTGCCAGCAGCCCCTCGAACACCGGGGAGCTGTTTTTT

D gene: -
J gene: TRBJ2-7
clone size: once
CDR3 length: 12
V gene: TRBV5-5
CDR3 protein: CASSLVDREQYF
CDR3 DNA: TGTGCCAGCAGCTTGGTCGACAGGGAGCAGTACTTC

D gene: TRBD1
J gene: TRBJ1-1
clone size: -
CDR3 length: 15
V gene: TRBV10-3
CDR3 protein: CAISRRDRGNTEAFF
CDR3 DNA: TGTGCCATCAGTCGGAGGGACAGGGGAAACACTGAAGCTTTCTTT

D gene: TRBD1
J gene: TRBJ1-2
clone size: -
CDR3 length: 18
V gene: TRBV7-2
CDR3 protein: CASSVLGASGTGPLSYTF
CDR3 DNA: TGTGCCAGCAGCGTCTTGGGGGCCTCCGGGACAGGGCCCTTGAGCTACACCTTC

D gene: -
J gene: TRBJ1-5
clone size: -
CDR3 length: 16
V gene: TRBV7-8
CDR3 protein: CASSLGGPISNQPQHF
CDR3 DNA: TGTGCCAGCAGCTTGGGGGGTCCTATTAGCAATCAGCCCCAGCATTTT

D gene: -
J gene: TRBJ1-1
clone size: -
CDR3 length: 14
V gene: TRBV9
CDR3 protein: CASSTRGVNTEAFF
CDR3 DNA: TGTGCCAGCAGCACCAGGGGAGTAAACACTGAAGCTTTCTTT

D gene: TRBD1
J gene: TRBJ1-5
clone size: -
CDR3 length: 13
V gene: TRBV6-5
CDR3 protein: CATRTGGNQPQHF
CDR3 DNA: TGTGCCACCAGGACAGGGGGAAATCAGCCCCAGCATTTT

D gene: -
J gene: TRBJ1-5
clone size: -
CDR3 length: 13
V gene: TRBV7-9
CDR3 protein: CASSPAGGQPQHF
CDR3 DNA: TGTGCCAGCAGCCCCGCGGGGGGGCAGCCCCAGCATTTT

D gene: -
J gene: TRBJ2-2
clone size: -
CDR3 length: 18
V gene: TRBV4-3
CDR3 protein: CASSQTPLSETATGELFF
CDR3 DNA: TGCGCCAGCAGCCAGACACCCCTCAGCGAGACAGCCACCGGGGAGCTGTTTTTT

D gene: -
J gene: TRBJ1-1
clone size: -
CDR3 length: 12
V gene: TRBV28
CDR3 protein: CASRSMETEAFF
CDR3 DNA: TGTGCCAGCAGGTCCATGGAGACTGAAGCTTTCTTT

D gene: -
J gene: TRBJ2-5
clone size: -
CDR3 length: 14
V gene: TRBV5-6
CDR3 protein: CASSLGTLQETQYF
CDR3 DNA: TGTGCCAGCAGCTTGGGGACATTGCAAGAGACCCAGTACTTC

D gene: -
J gene: TRBJ1-6
clone size: few
CDR3 length: 13
V gene: TRBV10-2
CDR3 protein: CASTAEYRSPLHF
CDR3 DNA: TGCGCCAGCACGGCGGAGTATAGATCACCCCTCCACTTT

D gene: -
J gene: TRBJ2-7
clone size: -
CDR3 length: 13
V gene: TRBV27
CDR3 protein: CASSLRGRYEQYF
CDR3 DNA: TGTGCCAGCAGTTTAAGAGGGAGGTACGAGCAGTACTTC

D gene: -
J gene: TRBJ2-5
clone size: -
CDR3 length: 17
V gene: TRBV7-9
CDR3 protein: CASSLAGGLSPQETQYF
CDR3 DNA: TGTGCCAGCAGCTTAGCGGGGGGGCTCAGTCCACAAGAGACCCAGTACTTC

D gene: TRBD2
J gene: TRBJ2-1
clone size: -
CDR3 length: 16
V gene: TRBV19
CDR3 protein: CASSTGSAGIRGEQFF
CDR3 DNA: TGTGCCAGTAGTACGGGGTCAGCGGGGATTCGTGGGGAGCAGTTCTTC

D gene: -
J gene: TRBJ2-5
clone size: -
CDR3 length: 13
V gene: TRBV11-2
CDR3 protein: CASSQTGWETQYF
CDR3 DNA: TGTGCCAGCAGCCAGACGGGTTGGGAGACCCAGTACTTC

D gene: -
J gene: TRBJ1-3
clone size: -
CDR3 length: 14
V gene: TRBV29-1
CDR3 protein: CSVLGSASGNTIYF
CDR3 DNA: TGCAGCGTGCTCGGGTCGGCCAGCGGGAACACCATATATTTT

D gene: TRBD1
J gene: TRBJ2-1
clone size: -
CDR3 length: 15
V gene: TRBV14
CDR3 protein: CASSQFRQGANEQFF
CDR3 DNA: TGTGCCAGCAGCCAATTTCGTCAGGGGGCCAATGAGCAGTTCTTC

D gene: -
J gene: TRBJ2-7
clone size: -
CDR3 length: 15
V gene: TRBV4-2
CDR3 protein: CASSQEGAGSYEQYF
CDR3 DNA: TGTGCCAGCAGCCAAGAAGGTGCAGGTTCGTACGAGCAGTACTTC

D gene: -
J gene: TRBJ1-3
clone size: -
CDR3 length: 16
V gene: TRBV4-1
CDR3 protein: CASSQGFFYSGNTIYF
CDR3 DNA: TGCGCCAGCAGCCAAGGGTTCTTCTACTCTGGAAACACCATATATTTT

D gene: TRBD1
J gene: TRBJ2-7
clone size: -
CDR3 length: 15
V gene: TRBV2
CDR3 protein: CASRQGQALTYEQYF
CDR3 DNA: TGTGCCAGCAGGCAGGGACAGGCGCTGACCTACGAGCAGTACTTC

D gene: -
J gene: TRBJ1-5
clone size: -
CDR3 length: 12
V gene: TRBV3-1/TRBV3-2
CDR3 protein: CASSQGSPPQHF
CDR3 DNA: TGTGCCAGCAGCCAAGGGAGTCCGCCCCAGCATTTT

D gene: -
J gene: TRBJ1-2
clone size: once
CDR3 length: 13
V gene: TRBV3-1/TRBV3-2
CDR3 protein: CASRGGVNYGYTF
CDR3 DNA: TGTGCCAGCAGGGGGGGGGTTAACTATGGCTACACCTTC

D gene: TRBD1
J gene: TRBJ2-5
clone size: -
CDR3 length: 14
V gene: TRBV27
CDR3 protein: CASSLGGQGETQYF
CDR3 DNA: TGTGCCAGCAGTTTAGGGGGACAGGGAGAGACCCAGTACTTC

D gene: -
J gene: TRBJ1-1
clone size: once
CDR3 length: 13
V gene: TRBV12-3/TRBV12-4
CDR3 protein: CASSLLWNTEAFF
CDR3 DNA: TGTGCCAGCAGCCTCCTATGGAACACTGAAGCTTTCTTT

D gene: -
J gene: TRBJ1-1
clone size: -
CDR3 length: 13
V gene: TRBV12-3/TRBV12-4
CDR3 protein: CASSLAGMFEAFF
CDR3 DNA: TGTGCCAGCAGTTTAGCCGGGATGTTTGAAGCTTTCTTT

D gene: -
J gene: TRBJ2-2
clone size: -
CDR3 length: 17
V gene: TRBV19
CDR3 protein: CASSKGLGQGNTGELFF
CDR3 DNA: TGTGCCAGTAGTAAGGGGTTGGGGCAGGGTAACACCGGGGAGCTGTTTTTT

D gene: -
J gene: TRBJ1-6
clone size: -
CDR3 length: 15
V gene: TRBV3-1/TRBV3-2
CDR3 protein: CASSQDHSPGIPLHF
CDR3 DNA: TGTGCCAGCAGCCAAGATCACTCTCCGGGGATACCCCTCCACTTT

D gene: -
J gene: TRBJ1-1
clone size: -
CDR3 length: 13
V gene: TRBV14
CDR3 protein: CASSQLTGTEAFF
CDR3 DNA: TGTGCCAGCAGCCAATTAACGGGCACTGAAGCTTTCTTT

D gene: -
J gene: TRBJ1-1
clone size: few
CDR3 length: 13
V gene: TRBV5-1
CDR3 protein: CASNRDPNTEAFF
CDR3 DNA: TGCGCCAGCAACCGCGATCCGAACACTGAAGCTTTCTTT

D gene: -
J gene: TRBJ2-1
clone size: -
CDR3 length: 16
V gene: TRBV25-1
CDR3 protein: CASSEEGRGSYNEQFF
CDR3 DNA: TGTGCCAGCAGTGAAGAGGGCAGGGGCTCCTACAATGAGCAGTTCTTC

D gene: -
J gene: TRBJ2-7
clone size: -
CDR3 length: 12
V gene: TRBV10-2
CDR3 protein: CASSGELYEQYF
CDR3 DNA: TGCGCCTCAAGTGGGGAGCTTTACGAGCAGTACTTC